Listed here are 2 T cell receptor beta chains from one sample, sequenced in a study of pediatric ulcerative colitis. Data came from immunoSEQ multiplex PCR; TCRdb stores just in-frame clones and leaves some out. The repertoire holds more than 50,000 clones, 77% seen once, with under 6.5% in the top ten. The sequenced sample was blood. These receptors were taken from a boy aged 5-17 years with moderate ulcerative colitis.

This chain links TRBV9 with TRBJ2-1; the D gene is possibly TRBD2 (5 bases). The CDR3 is made up of 12 amino acids. Germline CDR1 is SGDLS and CDR2 is YYNGEE. V lost 3 bases and J lost 9, with 10 bases in between. CDR3 in DNA: TGTGCCAGCAGCGGAGAAGGGAGTGAGCAGTTCTTC. This sequence encodes CASSGEGSEQFF.

This clone was observed a few times. The J gene is TRBJ1-5, the V gene TRBV18; D remains unclear. V shed 1 base and J shed 7 bases, with 5 bases lying between them. Per germline, CDR1 KGHSH and CDR2 LQKENI. The CDR3 has 12 amino acids. DNA for the CDR3: TGTGCCAGCTCACCACATCAACAGCCCCAGCATTTT. It translates to CASSPHQQPQHF.